One sample yielded the 9 T cell receptor beta chains listed below, sequenced in a study of cytomegalovirus exposure and HLA in healthy donors. Use of 60 Vbeta and 13 Jbeta primers characterized the PCR. Produced via immunoSEQ multiplex PCR; TCRdb's table is partial and in-frame only. The sample gives more than 80,000 clones, more than 70% of which show up once; roughly 2.5% is in the top ten. The sample comprised PBMCs. These receptors were obtained from a man between 35 and 55 years old in good health and CMV-seronegative.

V gene TRBV7-2 combines with J gene TRBJ1-4; 9 bases align to TRBD1. V was pared by 3 bases and J by 7 bases, with 15 bases of the junction left unmatched. In germline, CDR1 is SGHTA, CDR2 FQGNSA. The CDR3 length is 18 residues. The CDR3 here is CASSFDRRGTGSREKLFF. Here the CDR3 DNA reads TGTGCCAGCAGCTTTGACAGACGGGGGACAGGGTCTCGTGAAAAACTGTTTTTT.

This clone has a handful of counts. The chain uses TRBV27 and TRBJ1-1, with 8 bases that match TRBD1. Trimming removed 9 bases from V and 8 bases from J; junction bases left unmatched: 11. The length of the CDR3 is 13 residues. The germline V gene has CDR1 MNHEY and CDR2 SMNVEV (reference sequence). CDR3 DNA: TGTGCCAGAGTTTTCGGGACAGGCGACGAAGCTTTCTTT. It yields the protein CARVFGTGDEAFF.

The chain uses TRBV11-2 and TRBJ1-2, with D tentatively TRBD1 (5 bases). The germline gives CDR1 SGHAT, CDR2 FQNNGV. Trimming left V 0 bases short and J 5 bases short, with 10 bases between. This CDR3 is 14 amino acids long. The CDR3 sequence is CASSLDQTAYGYTF. As DNA, the CDR3 is TGTGCCAGCAGCTTAGATCAGACAGCTTATGGCTACACCTTC.

This clone was detected only a few times. V usage is TRBV10-2 and J usage is TRBJ1-1; TRBD1 aligns across 9 bases. Germline V gene data show CDR1 as WSHSY and CDR2 as SAAADI. V shed 3 bases and J 11 bases; nucleotides not matched to a gene: 7. The CDR3 runs to 13 residues. Written as DNA, the CDR3 is TGCGCCAGCAGTGATTTCGGGACAGGGATGGCTTTCTTT. It codes for CASSDFGTGMAFF.

V gene TRBV2 combines with J gene TRBJ1-5, with D maybe TRBD1 (6 bases). Deletions cut 6 bases from V and 5 bases from J, with 14 bases between. CDR3 length equals 14 residues. Germline V gene lookup returns CDR1 SNHLY and CDR2 FYNNEI. The CDR3 coding sequence is TGTGCCAGCAGGGCTACAGGGAGAGATCAGCCCCAGCATTTT. Its translation: CASRATGRDQPQHF.

The CDR3 here is CASSIDRGEQFF. CDR3 sequence (DNA): TGTGCCAGCAGCATCGACAGGGGGGAGCAGTTCTTC. V is TRBV9 and J is TRBJ2-1; 9 bases are a match to TRBD1. This CDR3 region has 12 residues. Germline V gene lookup returns CDR1 SGDLS and CDR2 YYNGEE. Trimming took 4 bases from V and 10 from J; bases not matched to a gene: 3. Based on the CDR3 plus reference TRBV9 and TRBJ2-1, the full variable domain is DSGVTQTPKHLITATGQRVTLRCSPRSGDLSVYWYQQSLDQGLQFLIQYYNGEERAKGNILERFSAQQFPDLHSELNLSSLELGDSALYFCASSIDRGEQFFGPGTRLTVL.

Points on this clone: The same CDR3 is also encoded by other DNA sequences in this sample. This rearrangement joins TRBV10-3 to TRBJ2-7; D remains ambiguous. The CDR3 consists of 12 residues. Germline loops: CDR1 ENHRY, CDR2 SYGVKD. V was trimmed by 5 bases and J by 1 base, leaving 6 bases between them. This CDR3 is CAISQVSYEQYF. Written as DNA, the CDR3 is TGTGCCATCAGTCAGGTTTCCTACGAGCAGTACTTC.

The chain recombines TRBV28 with TRBJ1-2; D unresolved. The CDR3 has 14 residues. V lost 2 bases, J lost 7 bases, and 14 bases lay in between. Germline lookup yields CDR1 MDHEN and CDR2 SYDVKM. CDR3 sequence (DNA): TGTGCCAGCAGTTTAATCTCCTATCGCGGTGGCTACACCTTC. It yields the protein CASSLISYRGGYTF.

The chain couples TRBV2 to TRBJ1-2, with D possibly being TRBD1 (6 bases). Germline V gene sequence: CDR1 SNHLY, CDR2 FYNNEI. V dropped 5 bases and J dropped 2 bases, with 21 bases sitting between them. CDR3 length equals 17 residues. The CDR3 bases are TGTGCCAGCAGTTTCGGGACACATCAAGGCCTGAACTATGGCTACACCTTC. It is translated as CASSFGTHQGLNYGYTF.